The 26 T cell receptor beta chains presented below share a single source sample, sequenced in a study of control samples from healthy donors and cancer patients. The method was immunoSEQ multiplex PCR; TCRdb's version includes in-frame clones alone and lacks a portion of them. The sample yields about 93,000 clones, 88% seen once. The sample consisted of blood. These TCRs come from a woman in her 70s in good health.

The chain couples TRBV6-5 to TRBJ1-1; possibly TRBD1 for D (6 bases). Looked up from germline, CDR1 is MNHEY and CDR2 is SVGAGI. The CDR3 spans 13 residues. Trimming left V 6 bases short and J 4 bases short, with 12 bases between. CDR3 protein: CASRPTGLTEAFF. The CDR3 DNA is TGTGCCAGCAGACCCACAGGGCTCACTGAAGCTTTCTTT.

The chain employs TRBV5-1 and TRBJ2-3; 7 bases match TRBD1. The CDR3 extends over 14 amino acids. V was clipped by 4 bases and J by 2 bases; unmatched bases: 4. Germline CDR1 reads SGHRS; CDR2 reads YFSETQ. The CDR3 DNA is TGCGCCAGCAGCCTTGGACAGGTCACAGATACGCAGTATTTT. Translated, it gives CASSLGQVTDTQYF.

The rearrangement uses TRBV19 and TRBJ2-7; D unresolved. V shed 3 bases and J shed 5 bases, with 17 bases lying between them. The CDR3 is 15 amino acids. CDR1 is LNHDA and CDR2 is SQIVND in the germline V gene (reference sequence). CDR3: CASSIYPGLADEQYF. The CDR3 DNA is TGTGCCAGTAGTATTTACCCAGGATTGGCAGACGAGCAGTACTTC.

The chain recombines TRBV5-4 with TRBJ2-1, with TRBD1 matching over 8 bases. After removal of 0 bases from V and 1 base from J, the junction contained 3 bases not matched to a gene. The CDR3 runs to 16 residues. Germline assignment: CDR1 SGHNT and CDR2 YYREEE (reference sequence). CDR3 sequence: CASSLDGTGSYNEQFF. CDR3 nucleotide sequence: TGTGCCAGCAGCTTGGATGGGACAGGTTCCTACAATGAGCAGTTCTTC.

V gene TRBV3-1 (or the pseudogene TRBV3-2) combines with J gene TRBJ1-1, with a tentative D call TRBD1 (5 bases). With 4 bases removed from V and 4 bases from J, the gap between germline ends came to 16 bases. CDR1 and CDR2 (germline): LGHDT, YNNKEL (reference sequence). This CDR3 comprises 15 residues. The CDR3 is CASSPDPQGGTEAFF. CDR3 nucleotides: TGTGCCAGCAGCCCCGACCCTCAGGGCGGCACTGAAGCTTTCTTT.

About this clone itself: This same CDR3 is encoded by further DNA sequences in the sample. The rearrangement links TRBV24-1 to TRBJ1-2; D might be TRBD1 (6 bases). Germline loops: CDR1 KGHDR, CDR2 SFDVKD. V lost 12 bases and J 2 bases, leaving 18 bases between the germline ends. The CDR3 contains 14 residues. The CDR3 bases are TGTGCCTCACTGGTGGGGGGGGCGAACTATGGCTACACCTTC. It specifies CASLVGGANYGYTF.

This clone has just a few counts. This rearrangement joins TRBV19 to TRBJ2-7, with D possibly being TRBD2 (6 bases). CDR1 is LNHDA and CDR2 is SQIVND in the germline V gene (reference sequence). V lost 9 bases, J lost 5 bases, and 8 bases lay in between. The CDR3 loop spans 10 amino acids. CDR3 in DNA: TGTGCCAGCGCGGGGAACGAGCAGTACTTC. This encodes CASAGNEQYF. The full variable domain, with the rest looked up from reference TRBV19 and TRBJ2-7, is DGGITQSPKYLFRKEGQNVTLSCEQNLNHDAMYWYRQDPGQGLRLIYYSQIVNDFQKGDIAEGYSVSREKKESFPLTVTSAQKNPTAFYLCASAGNEQYFGPGTRLTVT.

V is TRBV7-9 and J is TRBJ1-6, with a possible D match to TRBD1 (5 bases). CDR3 length equals 13 residues. Germline CDR1 and CDR2: SEHNR and FQNEAQ (reference sequence). V lost 8 bases and J lost 7, with 12 bases in between. The CDR3 coding sequence is TGTGCCAGCTGCAGGGTTGAAAATTCACCCCTCCACTTT. Translating gives CASCRVENSPLHF.

This clone appeared a single time. V usage is TRBV12-3 or TRBV12-4 and J usage is TRBJ2-1; D is uncertain. V was shortened by 7 bases and J by 5 bases, with 9 bases between the two germline ends. This CDR3 has 12 amino acids. The CDR3 DNA is TGTGCCAGCAAGGGCCTAAACAATGAGCAGTTCTTC. This codes for CASKGLNNEQFF.

This sequence joins TRBV2 and TRBJ2-1; 9 bases map to TRBD2. CDR3 length equals 14 residues. Germline V gene lookup returns CDR1 SNHLY and CDR2 FYNNEI. The ends lost 7 bases at V and 4 bases at J; junction bases unmatched: 5. The CDR3 region is CASTGTSLYNEQFF. DNA for the CDR3: TGTGCCAGCACCGGGACTAGCCTTTACAATGAGCAGTTCTTC.

This sequence joins TRBV4-1 and TRBJ1-1, with D perhaps matching TRBD1 (5 bases). Germline CDR1 is MGHRA and CDR2 is YSYEKL. Trimming pared 0 bases from V and 0 bases from J, leaving 8 bases between. This CDR3 is 15 amino acids long. DNA of the CDR3: TGCGCCAGCAGCCAAGAGGGGACGGTGAACACTGAAGCTTTCTTT. It yields the protein CASSQEGTVNTEAFF.

The chain links TRBV16 to TRBJ2-1; D is possibly TRBD1 (6 bases). Trimming removed 6 bases from V and 1 base from J, with 16 bases in between. The CDR3 is made up of 16 amino acids. Per the germline V gene, CDR1 is KGHSY and CDR2 is FQNENV. The CDR3 sequence: CASSPDRILSYNEQFF. The DNA for the CDR3 is TGTGCCAGCAGTCCCGACAGGATATTATCCTACAATGAGCAGTTCTTC. The full variable domain, with the rest looked up from reference TRBV16 and TRBJ2-1, is GEEVAQTPKHLVRGEGQKAKLYCAPIKGHSYVFWYQQVLKNEFKFLISFQNENVFDETGMPKERFSAKCLPNSPCSLEIQATKLEDSAVYFCASSPDRILSYNEQFFGPGTRLTVL.

The rearrangement uses TRBV5-1 and TRBJ2-7; D unresolved. The germline V gene encodes CDR1 SGHRS and CDR2 YFSETQ. The CDR3 runs to 14 residues. Between the trimmed V and J ends, which lost 0 bases and 4 bases, there was a span of 11 bases. CDR3 in DNA: TGCGCCAGCAGCTTGGAAAGGGCTGGTTACGAGCAGTACTTC. This encodes CASSLERAGYEQYF.

This clone was seen a few times. This chain uses TRBV19 with TRBJ1-5; TRBD1 matches at 7 bases. J was trimmed by 7 bases and V by 6 bases; bases with no gene match: 9. CDR1 is LNHDA, CDR2 SQIVND, per germline (reference sequence). This CDR3 contains 14 residues. CDR3: CASSQGQPYQPQHF. The CDR3 bases are TGTGCCAGTAGCCAGGGACAGCCTTACCAGCCCCAGCATTTT.

This rearrangement joins TRBV3-1 (or the pseudogene TRBV3-2) to TRBJ2-1; D is uncertain. The CDR3 has 14 residues. Trimming cost V 0 bases and J 9 bases, with 12 bases left between them. Germline CDR1 is LGHDT and CDR2 is YNNKEL (reference sequence). The CDR3 protein is CASSQDRLTTEQFF. The CDR3 nucleotides read TGTGCCAGCAGCCAAGATCGATTGACCACTGAGCAGTTCTTC.

The genes are TRBV7-6 and TRBJ2-2; TRBD2 is a possible D gene (7 bases). The CDR3 extends over 15 amino acids. Germline values: CDR1 SGHVS, CDR2 FNYEAQ. Trimming stripped 1 base from V and 6 bases from J, with 12 bases between. The CDR3 nucleotides are TGTGCCAGCAGCTTAGGCTCCGGGGGGCCCGGGGAGCTGTTTTTT. This translates into CASSLGSGGPGELFF.

The rearrangement uses TRBV6-6 and TRBJ1-1; D is perhaps TRBD1 (5 bases). In germline, CDR1 is MNHNY, CDR2 SVGAGI (reference sequence). V lost 5 bases and J lost 11, with 15 bases in between. This CDR3 region has 12 residues. The CDR3 DNA sequence: TGTGCCAGCAGTCCCCCTCAGAGGGACGCTTTCTTT. Its protein product is CASSPPQRDAFF.

The V and J genes are TRBV4-3 and TRBJ2-5; the D gene is possibly TRBD2 (7 bases). V lost 0 bases to trimming and J lost 9 bases, with 17 bases between them. The V gene's germline CDR1 is LGHNA and CDR2 YSLEER. The CDR3 covers 15 residues. The CDR3 is CASSQERRGGYPQYF. CDR3 nucleotides: TGCGCCAGCAGCCAAGAAAGGAGGGGGGGCTATCCCCAGTACTTC.

This clone appeared once. The chain employs TRBV2 and TRBJ2-3, with 8 nucleotides matching TRBD1. Germline CDR1 is SNHLY and CDR2 is FYNNEI. The CDR3 has 15 amino acids. V was pared by 6 bases and J by 2 bases, with 7 bases of the junction left unmatched. The CDR3 protein is CASSPTGDSTDTQYF. The DNA for the CDR3 is TGTGCCAGCAGCCCGACAGGGGACTCCACAGATACGCAGTATTTT.

The genes are TRBV20-1 and TRBJ2-1; 12 bases are a match to TRBD2. Germline trimming cut 3 bases from V and 8 bases from J; bases unmatched to any gene: 8. CDR1 is DFQATT and CDR2 is SNEGSKA in the germline V gene (reference sequence). The CDR3 contains 15 residues. CDR3 amino acids: CSASTTSGRNDEQFF. CDR3 DNA sequence: TGCAGTGCTAGTACCACTAGCGGGAGGAATGATGAGCAGTTCTTC.

V gene TRBV6-6 combines with J gene TRBJ1-1; D is unclear. V gave up 8 bases and J gave up 0 bases, with 13 bases separating them. CDR3 length equals 14 residues. CDR1 MNHNY and CDR2 SVGAGI come from the germline V gene (reference sequence). The CDR3 loop is CASCRPGMNTEAFF. The CDR3 nucleotides are TGTGCCAGCTGCCGCCCGGGGATGAACACTGAAGCTTTCTTT.

In its sample, this clone was seen a few times. V and J are TRBV7-6 and TRBJ2-2, with no clear D. The CDR3 length is 15 residues. V dropped 5 bases and J dropped 4 bases, with 14 bases sitting between them. In germline, CDR1 is SGHVS, CDR2 FNYEAQ. The CDR3 here is CASSGSFIGTGELFF. DNA for the CDR3: TGTGCCAGCAGCGGTAGCTTCATCGGCACCGGGGAGCTGTTTTTT.

The chain links TRBV11-2 to TRBJ1-2; D unclear. CDR3 length: 14 amino acids. Germline CDR1 and CDR2: SGHAT and FQNNGV. V was trimmed by 4 bases and J by 8 bases, leaving 17 bases between them. The CDR3 loop reads CASSSGPTSRGYTF. Written as DNA, the CDR3 is TGTGCCAGCAGCTCGGGCCCAACCTCGAGAGGCTACACCTTC.

The genes are TRBV3-1 (or the pseudogene TRBV3-2) and TRBJ2-5, with 8 nucleotides matching TRBD1. CDR1 and CDR2 from the germline V gene are LGHDT and YNNKEL (reference sequence). The trim removed 1 base at V and 4 bases at J, leaving 5 bases unmatched. This CDR3 comprises 15 residues. The CDR3 reads CASSQGAGGRETQYF. CDR3 DNA sequence: TGTGCCAGCAGCCAAGGCGCAGGGGGCAGAGAGACCCAGTACTTC.

The chain has TRBV28 and TRBJ2-6; weak D call: TRBD2 (6 bases). The V gene's germline CDR1 is MDHEN and CDR2 SYDVKM. V lost 7 bases and J lost 2, with 12 bases in between. This CDR3 contains 15 residues. The chain's CDR3 is CASTPGGTGANVLTF. The CDR3 DNA sequence: TGTGCCAGCACCCCAGGAGGGACTGGGGCCAACGTCCTGACTTTC.

This chain links TRBV5-1 with TRBJ2-7; a weak D match, TRBD1 (5 bases). CDR1 is SGHRS and CDR2 is YFSETQ in the germline V gene. CDR3 size: 14 residues. V lost 0 bases and J 2 bases, leaving 9 bases between the germline ends. The CDR3 is CASSLEQAPYEQYF. The CDR3, as DNA: TGCGCCAGCAGCTTGGAACAGGCGCCCTACGAGCAGTACTTC.